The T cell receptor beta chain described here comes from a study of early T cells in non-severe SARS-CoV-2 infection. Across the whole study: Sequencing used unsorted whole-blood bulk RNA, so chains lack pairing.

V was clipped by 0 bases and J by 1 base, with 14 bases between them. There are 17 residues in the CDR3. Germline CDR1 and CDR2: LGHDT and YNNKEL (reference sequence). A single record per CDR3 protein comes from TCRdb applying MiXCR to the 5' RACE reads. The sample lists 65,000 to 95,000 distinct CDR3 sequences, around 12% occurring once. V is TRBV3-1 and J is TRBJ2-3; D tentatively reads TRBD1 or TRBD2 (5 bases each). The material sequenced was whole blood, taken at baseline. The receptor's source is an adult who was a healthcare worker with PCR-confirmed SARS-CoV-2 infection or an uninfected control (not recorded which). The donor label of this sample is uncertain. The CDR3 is CASSQDGGTGRTDTQYF. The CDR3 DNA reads TGTGCCAGCAGCCAAGATGGGGGAACGGGCCGCACAGATACGCAGTATTTT.